This T cell receptor (beta chain) derives from a study of CD4+ T cells in melanoma. For this clone: Its antigen is as yet unknown.

This CDR3 spans 15 amino acids. Germline V gives CDR1 SGDLS, CDR2 YYNGEE. Trimming left V 5 bases short and J 0 bases short, with 12 bases between. Notes on the study in general: Diverse differentiation states were reported for melanoma neoantigen-specific CD4+ T cells. A reported correlation linked neoantigen-specific CD4+ T cells to CD8+, macrophage and B cell function.

The data were produced by immunoSEQ multiplex PCR, yet TCRdb's version contains in-frame clones alone and is incomplete. The sample has about 9,000 clones, under 75% seen once. V and J are TRBV9 and TRBJ2-4; tentative D call: TRBD1 (5 bases). The sequenced material came from cells from a culture (not recorded whether cultured in vitro). This receptor was obtained from a human donor with melanoma. The CDR3 sequence: CASSATGLAKNIQYF. DNA of the CDR3: TGTGCCAGCAGTGCTACAGGTTTAGCCAAAAACATTCAGTACTTC.